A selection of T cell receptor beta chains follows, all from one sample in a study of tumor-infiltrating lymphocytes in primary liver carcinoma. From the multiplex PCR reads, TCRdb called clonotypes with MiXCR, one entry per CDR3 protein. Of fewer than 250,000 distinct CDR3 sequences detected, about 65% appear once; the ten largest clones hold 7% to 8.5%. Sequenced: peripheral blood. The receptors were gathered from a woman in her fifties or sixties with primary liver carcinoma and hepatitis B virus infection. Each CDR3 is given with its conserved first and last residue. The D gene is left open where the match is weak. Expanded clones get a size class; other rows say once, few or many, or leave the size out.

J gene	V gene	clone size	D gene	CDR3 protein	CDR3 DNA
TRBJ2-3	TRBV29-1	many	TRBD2	CSVPSGQGDTQYF	TGCAGCGTTCCTAGCGGGCAGGGAGATACGCAGTATTTT
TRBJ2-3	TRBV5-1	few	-	CASSQPGDRDRYF	TGCGCCAGCAGTCAACCGGGAGACCGCGATAGGTATTTT
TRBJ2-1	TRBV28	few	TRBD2	CASSRGTSGIVSEQFF	TGTGCCAGCAGTCGAGGAACTAGCGGGATAGTGAGTGAGCAGTTCTTC
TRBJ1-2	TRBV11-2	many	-	CASSLETGGYGYTF	TGTGCCAGCAGCTTAGAGACAGGCGGCTATGGCTACACCTTC
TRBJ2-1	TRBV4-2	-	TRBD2	CASGGVGGSYNEEFF	TGTGCCAGCGGGGGGGTCGGCGGATCCTACAATGAGGAGTTCTTC
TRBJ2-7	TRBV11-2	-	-	CASSSAATYEQYF	TGTGCCAGCAGCTCAGCGGCTACATACGAGCAGTACTTC
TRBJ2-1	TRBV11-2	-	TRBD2	CVNNLGFLADYNEQFF	TGTGTCAACAACTTAGGTTTTCTAGCGGACTACAATGAGCAGTTCTTC
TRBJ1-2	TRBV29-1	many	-	CSVGPGVDGYTF	TGCAGCGTTGGACCTGGGGTAGATGGCTACACCTTC
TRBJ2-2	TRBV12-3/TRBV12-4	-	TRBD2	CASTIWGFAGAGELFF	TGTGCCAGCACCATTTGGGGTTTCGCGGGAGCGGGGGAGCTGTTTTTT
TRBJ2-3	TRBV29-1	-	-	CSVAYSARSTDTRYF	TGCAGCGTTGCCTACAGTGCTAGAAGTACAGATACGCGGTATTTT
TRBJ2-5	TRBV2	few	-	CASSATRPGSGETQYF	TGTGCCAGCAGTGCCACCCGCCCGGGGTCAGGGGAGACCCAGTACTTC
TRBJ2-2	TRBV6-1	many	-	CASRDTNTGELFF	TGTGCCAGTCGGGACACCAACACCGGGGAGCTGTTTTTT
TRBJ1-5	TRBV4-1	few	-	CASSQVGVLGNQPQHF	TGCGCCAGCAGCCAAGTGGGGGTATTGGGCAATCAGCCCCAGCATTTT
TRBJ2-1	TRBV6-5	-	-	CVSAGGLLYNEQFF	TGTGTCAGCGCCGGGGGGCTCCTCTACAATGAGCAGTTCTTC
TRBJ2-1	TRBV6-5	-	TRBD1	CARSYNRDSTYEQFF	TGTGCTAGGAGTTACAACCGGGACAGTACATATGAGCAGTTCTTC
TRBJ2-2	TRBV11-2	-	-	CASGMLRSGIGELFF	TGTGCCAGCGGCATGCTACGGTCAGGCATCGGGGAGCTGTTTTTT
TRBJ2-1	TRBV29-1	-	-	CSAEDRSLYYRFF	TGCAGCGCTGAAGACCGTTCGCTCTACTACAGGTTCTTC
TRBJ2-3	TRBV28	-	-	CASSGASGTQKPDTRYF	TGTGCCAGCTCAGGGGCTAGCGGCACCCAGAAGCCAGATACGCGGTATTTT
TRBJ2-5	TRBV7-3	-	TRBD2	CASSLGPGTSRETQYF	TGTGCCAGCAGCTTAGGCCCCGGGACTAGCCGAGAGACCCAGTACTTC
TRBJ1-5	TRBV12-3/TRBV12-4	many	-	CASSRQEGSNQPQHF	TGTGCCAGCAGTCGACAGGAGGGGAGCAATCAGCCCCAGCATTTT
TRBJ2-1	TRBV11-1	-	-	CASRLGAGPYNEQFF	TGTGCCAGCAGATTAGGAGCTGGGCCCTACAATGAGCAGTTCTTC
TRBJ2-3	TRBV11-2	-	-	CANSQHTDTQYF	TGTGCCAACAGCCAACACACAGATACTCAGTATTTT
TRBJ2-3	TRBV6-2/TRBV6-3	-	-	CARSSGGYTDTKYF	TGTGCTAGAAGTTCCGGGGGATACACAGATACGAAGTATTTT
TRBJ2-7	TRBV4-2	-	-	CAGSQGPSVEYEQYF	TGTGCTGGCAGCCAAGGTCCCAGCGTAGAATACGAGCAGTACTTC
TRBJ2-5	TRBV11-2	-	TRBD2	CASTLSPGLSAQETQYF	TGTGCCAGCACCTTATCCCCGGGACTATCGGCACAAGAGACCCAGTACTTC